These 10 T cell receptor beta chains came from one sample sequenced in a study of molecular identifiers for immune sequencing clone quantification. TCRdb fed the PCR reads into MiXCR, producing one record per CDR3 protein. This table holds 600,000 to 650,000 distinct CDR3 sequences, 20% found once. The sequencing input was naive CD8+ T cells from blood, with Jurkat cell RNA spiked in. The subset here: FACS-sorted CD8+CD4-CCR7+CD45RA+ naive T cells. The receptors originated from a human donor in good health. Some libraries in this study had Jurkat cell RNA spiked in.

The chain links TRBV7-9 to TRBJ2-1; the D gene is possibly TRBD2 (7 bases). The CDR3 length is 17 residues. The germline V gene has CDR1 SEHNR and CDR2 FQNEAQ (reference sequence). Trimming removed 1 base at V and 4 bases at J, with 17 bases between. In nucleotides, the CDR3 is TGTGCCAGCAGCTTAGTAGGGGGACGAGCGGGATACAATGAGCAGTTCTTC. Its translation is CASSLVGGRAGYNEQFF.

This clonotype was seen many times. V and J are TRBV5-1 and TRBJ1-1; D is perhaps TRBD1 (5 bases). The CDR3 extends over 16 amino acids. Trimming left V 6 bases short and J 4 bases short, with 22 bases between. CDR1 and CDR2 from the germline V gene are SGHRS and YFSETQ. The CDR3 DNA reads as TGCGCCAGCACCCTGGGATTTCGGGGCTTGGGCACTGAAGCTTTCTTT. The encoded protein is CASTLGFRGLGTEAFF.

Remarks on this clonotype: One end of the junction fails to match germline, which may point to a read error. The chain joins TRBV3-1 to TRBJ2-3, with 11 bases fitting TRBD2. The CDR3 has 16 residues. CDR1 and CDR2 from the germline V gene are LGHDT and YNNKEL (reference sequence). CDR3 protein: CASSPYLAGGTDAQYF. Here the CDR3 DNA reads TGTGCCAGCAGCCCCTACCTAGCGGGAGGTACAGATGCGCAGTATTTT.

This clonotype was picked up many times. V and J are TRBV12-3 or TRBV12-4 and TRBJ2-7, with 12 bases that match TRBD2. The length of the CDR3 is 14 residues. The junction had 3 bases not matched to a gene; V was cut back by 6 bases and J by 3 bases. CDR3 nucleotides: TGTGCCAGCAGAACTAGCGGGGGGATCTACGAGCAGTACTTC. Its protein product is CASRTSGGIYEQYF.

This clonotype was seen many times. The CDR3 here is CASSLGQFNQPQHF. The CDR3 DNA is TGTGCCAGCAGCTTAGGACAGTTCAATCAGCCCCAGCATTTT. V and J are TRBV7-9 and TRBJ1-5; TRBD1 might be the D (5 bases). The V end was cut by 1 base, the J end by 3 bases, with 7 bases between. The CDR3 has 14 residues. The germline CDR1 and CDR2 sequences are SEHNR and FQNEAQ (reference sequence).

This clonotype was counted many times. The CDR3 region has the DNA TGTGCCAGCAGACGACCCCCGGTGGATCAGCCCCAGCATTTT. Residues: CASRRPPVDQPQHF. The V call is TRBV6-2 or TRBV6-3, the J call TRBJ1-5; D is ambiguous. CDR1 is MNHEY and CDR2 is SVGEGT in the germline V gene. V shed 6 bases and J shed 5 bases, with 14 bases lying between them. CDR3 length: 14 residues.

The V gene is TRBV11-2, the J gene TRBJ1-4, with D unclear. Germline V gene data show CDR1 as SGHAT and CDR2 as FQNNGV. This CDR3 is 12 amino acids long. Trimming pared 8 bases from V and 13 bases from J, leaving 17 bases between. CDR3 coding DNA: TGTGCCAGCTCATCGGCCGGTTCTGGACTGTTTTTT. It encodes CASSSAGSGLFF.

This clonotype was seen ten or more times. The rearrangement links TRBV20-1 to TRBJ2-7, with TRBD1 identical over 7 bases. CDR1 is DFQATT and CDR2 is SNEGSKA in the germline V gene (reference sequence). This CDR3 is 17 amino acids long. Germline trimming cut 0 bases from V and 3 bases from J; bases unmatched to any gene: 14. In DNA form, the CDR3 reads TGCAGTGCTAGAGATAACCGACAGGGAGCATATGTCTACGAGCAGTACTTC. This codes for CSARDNRQGAYVYEQYF.

This clonotype was seen many times. This rearrangement joins TRBV6-5 to TRBJ1-1; possible D gene TRBD1, 5 bases. The CDR3 consists of 14 residues. Germline V gives CDR1 MNHEY, CDR2 SVGAGI. Trimming removed 3 bases from V and 6 bases from J, with 14 bases in between. The CDR3 loop is CASSYGTPASEAFF. The DNA of the CDR3 is TGTGCCAGCAGTTATGGGACGCCAGCTTCTGAAGCTTTCTTT.

The gene calls are TRBV27 and TRBJ2-1, with TRBD2 matching 7 bases. The length of the CDR3 is 17 residues. Per germline, CDR1 MNHEY and CDR2 SMNVEV (reference sequence). J lost 2 bases, V lost 5 bases, and 12 bases had no gene match. The CDR3 region has the DNA TGTGCCAGCAGTCTTATAGGGACTACACCGGCCTACAATGAGCAGTTCTTC. Translating gives CASSLIGTTPAYNEQFF.